Following are 18 T cell receptor beta chains from one sample sequenced in a study of T cell changes during pregnancy in multiple sclerosis. Clones were read by immunoSEQ multiplex PCR, and TCRdb kept only the in-frame ones, dropping some. Of approximately 92,000 clones listed, 92% are singletons. Sequencing was performed on peripheral blood, taken in the first trimester of pregnancy. The receptors were sampled from a female donor with multiple sclerosis, enrolled in a pregnancy study.

V and J are TRBV27 and TRBJ2-3; D not resolved. CDR1 MNHEY and CDR2 SMNVEV come from the germline V gene (reference sequence). The CDR3 has 12 residues. The V and J ends lost 5 bases and 2 bases respectively, with 5 bases between them. CDR3 nucleotides: TGTGCCAGCAGTCCCCACACAGATACGCAGTATTTT. Its translation is CASSPHTDTQYF.

This clone was recorded only once. This chain uses TRBV5-5 with TRBJ2-2, with D unresolved. CDR1 is SGHKS and CDR2 is YYEKEE in the germline V gene (reference sequence). The ends were cut back, 0 bases at V and 3 bases at J, with 6 bases in the middle. The CDR3 spans 14 residues. The CDR3: CASSLVVYTGELFF. In nucleotides, the CDR3 is TGTGCCAGCAGCTTGGTAGTCTACACCGGGGAGCTGTTTTTT. Together with reference TRBV5-5 and TRBJ2-2, the CDR3 gives the full variable domain: DAGVTQSPTHLIKTRGQQVTLRCSPISGHKSVSWYQQVLGQGPQFIFQYYEKEERGRGNFPDRFSARQFPNYSSELNVNALLLGDSALYLCASSLVVYTGELFFGEGSRLTVL.

This clone was seen a single time. The V and J genes are TRBV5-1 and TRBJ1-1; tentative D call: TRBD1 (5 bases). The CDR3 consists of 13 residues. Germline V CDR1 and CDR2: SGHRS, YFSETQ. Deletions cut 4 bases from V and 4 bases from J, with 11 bases between. The CDR3 sequence is CASSPGLGTEAFF. The CDR3 DNA follows: TGCGCCAGCAGCCCGGGACTGGGCACTGAAGCTTTCTTT.

The rearrangement links TRBV5-1 to TRBJ1-4, with 7 bases identical to TRBD1. After removal of 4 bases from V and 3 bases from J, the junction contained 6 bases not matched to a gene. The germline V gene has CDR1 SGHRS and CDR2 YFSETQ. The CDR3 covers 15 residues. CDR3 protein: CASSPYRGPNEKLFF. CDR3 DNA: TGCGCCAGCAGCCCATACAGGGGACCTAATGAAAAACTGTTTTTT.

V usage is TRBV7-9 and J usage is TRBJ2-1, with TRBD1 matching 9 bases. Looked up from germline, CDR1 is SEHNR and CDR2 is FQNEAQ (reference sequence). J was trimmed by 5 bases and V by 2 bases; bases with no gene match: 13. The CDR3 sequence is 18 residues long. Here the CDR3 DNA reads TGTGCCAGCAGCTTATTACAGTTCCGGGACAGGGACCACAATGAGCAGTTCTTC. This gives the protein CASSLLQFRDRDHNEQFF.

This clone was seen only once. The chain recombines TRBV14 with TRBJ1-3; 9 nucleotides match TRBD1. Germline V CDR1 and CDR2: SGHDN, FVKESK. The J segment lost 4 bases and the V segment lost 4 bases, leaving 8 bases of the junction unmatched. The CDR3 spans 16 residues. CDR3 protein: CASSLLQGAVGNTIYF. The CDR3 region has the DNA TGTGCCAGCAGCCTACTACAGGGGGCAGTCGGAAACACCATATATTTT.

The chain employs TRBV25-1 and TRBJ2-1; a possible D gene is TRBD2 (5 bases). The CDR3 contains 15 residues. V lost 3 bases and J 3 bases, leaving 12 bases between the germline ends. Per germline, CDR1 MGHDK and CDR2 SYGVNS. CDR3 DNA: TGTGCCAGCAGTGACCCGAGGGATAACTACAATGAGCAGTTCTTC. Protein sequence: CASSDPRDNYNEQFF.

A word on this clone: Its ends do not fully match the called genes, so a read error is possible. The J gene is TRBJ2-6, the V gene TRBV7-8, with D maybe TRBD1 (6 bases). Germline CDR1 SGHVS, CDR2 FQNEAQ. The length of the CDR3 is 15 residues. CDR3 sequence reads: CASRDQGTGANVLTF. CDR3 nucleotides: TGTGCAAGCAGGGATCAGGGGACTGGGGCCAACGTCCTGACTTTC.

The V gene is TRBV7-9, the J gene TRBJ1-2; 8 bases align to TRBD1. Germline values: CDR1 SEHNR, CDR2 FQNEAQ (reference sequence). J was trimmed by 9 bases and V by 0 bases; bases with no gene match: 15. The CDR3 contains 17 residues. The CDR3 region is CASSLAGTGLLGIRYTF. The CDR3 DNA reads as TGTGCCAGCAGCTTAGCGGGGACAGGCCTACTTGGGATACGCTACACCTTC.

The chain joins TRBV19 to TRBJ1-1; 7 bases align to TRBD1. CDR1 LNHDA and CDR2 SQIVND come from the germline V gene (reference sequence). This CDR3 spans 15 amino acids. V lost 7 bases to trimming and J lost 0 bases; unmatched junction nucleotides: 8. CDR3 in DNA: TGTGCCAGTACCCCCTTCGGGACAGTGAACACTGAAGCTTTCTTT. This translates into CASTPFGTVNTEAFF.

The chain uses TRBV2 and TRBJ1-1; 7 bases map to TRBD1. Germline CDR1 reads SNHLY; CDR2 reads FYNNEI. This CDR3 has 14 amino acids. With 4 bases clipped from V and 3 bases from J, the junction kept 5 bases outside the gene matches. CDR3 region: CASSGQGVYTEAFF. CDR3 nucleotides: TGTGCCAGCAGTGGACAGGGAGTGTACACTGAAGCTTTCTTT.

V usage is TRBV9 and J usage is TRBJ2-4; tentatively, D is TRBD1 (5 bases). The CDR3 loop spans 14 amino acids. Per the germline V gene, CDR1 is SGDLS and CDR2 is YYNGEE. V shed 0 bases and J shed 5 bases, with 9 bases lying between them. This CDR3 reads CASSVDVRENIQYF. For the CDR3, the DNA is TGTGCCAGCAGCGTAGATGTCAGGGAAAACATTCAGTACTTC.

The CDR3 loop reads CATSLGGSYEQYF. Written as DNA, the CDR3 is TGTGCCACCAGCCTCGGGGGGTCCTACGAGCAGTACTTC. The gene calls are TRBV15 and TRBJ2-7; the match to TRBD2 covers 7 bases. The CDR3 runs to 13 residues. Germline V gives CDR1 LNHNV, CDR2 YYDKDF (reference sequence). V was pared by 5 bases and J by 1 base, with 2 bases of the junction left unmatched.

The chain recombines TRBV19 with TRBJ1-1; maybe TRBD1 (6 bases). Germline lookup yields CDR1 LNHDA and CDR2 SQIVND (reference sequence). The CDR3 contains 12 residues. Trimming left V 5 bases short and J 7 bases short, with 11 bases between. CDR3 sequence: CASSQDSSEAFF. CDR3 sequence (DNA): TGTGCCAGTAGTCAGGACAGTAGTGAAGCTTTCTTT.

As for this clone: Other DNA variants within this sample encode the same CDR3. The CDR3 DNA is TGCGCCAGCAGCTTACGGGGAGGCACTGAAGCTTTCTTT. Residues: CASSLRGGTEAFF. The chain is built from TRBV5-1 and TRBJ1-1; D unresolved. V was trimmed by 2 bases and J by 4 bases, leaving 9 bases between them. Per the germline V gene, CDR1 is SGHRS and CDR2 is YFSETQ. There are 13 residues in the CDR3.

The rearrangement links TRBV7-8 to TRBJ2-5; D is possibly TRBD1 (5 bases). Germline values: CDR1 SGHVS, CDR2 FQNEAQ. Trimming pared 2 bases from V and 0 bases from J, leaving 13 bases between. The CDR3 sequence is 16 residues long. The CDR3 here is CASSLNRNIYQETQYF. The CDR3 DNA sequence: TGTGCCAGCAGCTTAAACAGGAATATCTACCAAGAGACCCAGTACTTC. The full variable domain, in which reference TRBV7-8 and TRBJ2-5 provide the parts outside the CDR3, is GAGVSQSPRYKVAKRGQDVALRCDPISGHVSLFWYQQALGQGPEFLTYFQNEAQLDKSGLPSDRFFAERPEGSVSTLKIQRTQQEDSAVYLCASSLNRNIYQETQYFGPGTRLLVL.

The chain links TRBV5-1 to TRBJ2-7, with TRBD2 identical over 12 bases. The CDR3 runs 15 residues. Per germline, CDR1 SGHRS and CDR2 YFSETQ. Trimming removed 3 bases from V and 3 bases from J; junction bases left unmatched: 4. CDR3 in DNA: TGCGCCAGCAGCTCCCGACTAGCGGGAGTCTACGAGCAGTACTTC. Encoded protein: CASSSRLAGVYEQYF. Combining the CDR3 with reference TRBV5-1 and TRBJ2-7 gives the whole variable domain KAGVTQTPRYLIKTRGQQVTLSCSPISGHRSVSWYQQTPGQGLQFLFEYFSETQRNKGNFPGRFSGRQFSNSRSEMNVSTLELGDSALYLCASSSRLAGVYEQYFGPGTRLTVT.

J is TRBJ2-7 and V is TRBV7-3; possibly TRBD2 for D (6 bases). The CDR3 runs 15 residues. Germline CDR1 reads SGHTA; CDR2 reads FQGTGA. With 4 bases removed from V and 7 bases from J, the gap between germline ends came to 20 bases. The CDR3 bases are TGTGCCAGCAGCTGGACCGGAGGGCCTTTGGAGGAGCAGTACTTC. Translating gives CASSWTGGPLEEQYF.